This passage covers 10 T cell receptor beta chains from one sample sequenced in a study of blood T cells in healthy people across ages. The use of a sample-barcoded 5' primer and a J-beta primer mix characterized a second PCR of roughly 6 to 12 cycles. A single record per CDR3 protein comes from TCRdb applying MiXCR to the 5' RACE reads. The sample has approximately 1.5 million distinct CDR3 sequences; about 42% are singletons. Source material: blood. These receptors were taken from a young woman in good health.

The rearrangement links TRBV6-4 to TRBJ2-3, with a possible D match to TRBD1 (5 bases). The CDR3 has 14 residues. CDR1 and CDR2 (germline): MRHNA, SNTAGT. Trimming removed 2 bases from V and 4 bases from J, with 10 bases in between. The CDR3 DNA sequence: TGTGCCAGCAGTGACGCGCAGGGCGCAGATACGCAGTATTTT. Translating gives CASSDAQGADTQYF.

This clonotype was seen more than once but under ten times. This chain links TRBV20-1 with TRBJ2-1, with D uncertain. Germline V gene sequence: CDR1 DFQATT, CDR2 SNEGSKA (reference sequence). There are 12 residues in the CDR3. V lost 6 bases to trimming and J lost 4 bases, with 10 bases between them. The CDR3: CSAPHIYNEQFF. As DNA, the CDR3 is TGCAGTGCACCACACATATACAATGAGCAGTTCTTC.

This clonotype occurred a few times. The chain couples TRBV12-3 or TRBV12-4 to TRBJ2-7; possibly TRBD2 for D (6 bases). The V end lost 8 bases, the J end lost 4 bases, and 18 bases lay between the germline ends. The CDR3 runs 14 residues. DNA for the CDR3: TGTGCCAGCTCCAACGGGGGACCCAGATACGAGCAGTACTTC. Its translation: CASSNGGPRYEQYF.

The CDR3 here is CASSSHTGGPVTGELFF. The CDR3 region has the DNA TGTGCCAGCAGTTCTCATACTGGGGGCCCTGTCACCGGGGAGCTGTTTTTT. The chain joins TRBV27 to TRBJ2-2; D perhaps matches TRBD1 (6 bases). CDR3 length: 17 amino acids. Trimming removed 4 bases from V and 4 bases from J, with 19 bases in between. Germline CDR1 and CDR2: MNHEY and SMNVEV (reference sequence).

The chain couples TRBV4-2 to TRBJ2-6; D ambiguous. Germline V gene lookup returns CDR1 LGHNA and CDR2 YNFKEQ. This CDR3 region has 16 residues. V shed 3 bases and J shed 1 base, with 10 bases lying between them. CDR3 protein: CASSHIRDSGANVLTF. The CDR3 region has the DNA TGTGCCAGCAGCCACATCAGAGATTCTGGGGCCAACGTCCTGACTTTC.

Worth noting for this clonotype: A read error may be the cause here, since a much bigger clone is one base away. This sequence joins TRBV7-8 and TRBJ2-3, with TRBD2 identical over 8 bases. Germline CDR1 is SGHVS and CDR2 is FQNEAQ. This CDR3 has 16 amino acids. Losses at the gene ends were 4 bases for V and 8 bases for J; bases not matched to a gene: 14. In nucleotides, the CDR3 is TGTGCCAGCAGCTCGCGCGACGGGAGGGCCACATCTACGCAGTATTTT. This encodes CASSSRDGRATSTQYF.

This chain connects TRBV2 to TRBJ2-1; 11 positions agree with TRBD2. The closer fit of TRBJ2-7 to the DNA end suggests the J call may be wrong. Germline V lookup: CDR1 SNHLY, CDR2 FYNNEI. The CDR3 covers 18 residues. CDR3 DNA sequence: TGTGCCAGCAGTGAGCAAGTACTAGCGGGGGACTCCTACAATGAGCAGTACTTC. Translation: CASSEQVLAGDSYNEQYF.

The table lists this clonotype with a few counts. The chain links TRBV7-2 to TRBJ1-5, with D uncertain. The germline gives CDR1 SGHTA, CDR2 FQGNSA. The CDR3 length is 12 residues. V was clipped by 3 bases and J by 11 bases, with 11 bases between them. The CDR3 sequence: CASSFSAQAQHF. As DNA, the CDR3 is TGTGCCAGCAGCTTCAGTGCCCAGGCCCAGCATTTT.

The chain joins TRBV27 to TRBJ1-1; 7 nucleotides agree with TRBD1. The germline gives CDR1 MNHEY, CDR2 SMNVEV (reference sequence). V was pared by 2 bases and J by 3 bases, with 6 bases of the junction left unmatched. This CDR3 is built from 15 residues. DNA for the CDR3: TGTGCCAGCAGTTTACACGCAGGGGGATACACTGAAGCTTTCTTT. Its protein is CASSLHAGGYTEAFF.

This clonotype was counted only a few times. DNA for the CDR3: TGTGCCAGCAGTCTGAGCTCGACGTTGGGGCAGCTAGCCTATGGCTACACCTTC. Translation gives CASSLSSTLGQLAYGYTF. The rearrangement uses TRBV28 and TRBJ1-2; tentative D call: TRBD1 (5 bases). This CDR3 has 18 residues. The germline V gene has CDR1 MDHEN and CDR2 SYDVKM. V lost 5 bases, J lost 4 bases, and 26 bases lay in between.